This passage covers 19 T cell receptor beta chains from one sample sequenced in a study of T-cell memory formation after mild COVID-19. MiXCR, run by TCRdb on the 5' RACE reads, gives a single entry per CDR3 protein. The sample yields about 350,000 distinct CDR3 sequences, approximately 14% seen once. Sequenced: PBMCs or a T cell subset sorted from them (not recorded which). The receptors shown here come from a man younger than 35 who had mild COVID-19 (a few samples of this study predate the infection). Cell type and time point are not known.

V gene TRBV28 combines with J gene TRBJ2-3, with 14 positions matching TRBD2. Germline V gives CDR1 MDHEN, CDR2 SYDVKM. Trimming cost V 4 bases and J 4 bases; bases outside gene matches: 4. The CDR3 runs to 16 residues. The CDR3 nucleotides read TGTGCCAGCAGTTCGACTAGCGGGGGGGAGGCAGATACGCAGTATTTT. It encodes CASSSTSGGEADTQYF.

The chain is built from TRBV24-1 and TRBJ2-3; possibly TRBD2 for D (6 bases). Trimming cost V 3 bases and J 0 bases, with 15 bases left between them. The germline CDR1 and CDR2 sequences are KGHDR and SFDVKD. The CDR3 extends over 17 amino acids. In nucleotides, the CDR3 is TGTGCCACCAGTGATCCCGGCGGAGGGACTAGCACAGATACGCAGTATTTT. Translation: CATSDPGGGTSTDTQYF.

In its sample, this clonotype was seen a few times. The rearrangement uses TRBV5-1 and TRBJ2-7; TRBD1 or TRBD2 may be the D gene (5 bases each). The CDR3 loop spans 13 amino acids. The ends were cut back, 7 bases at V and 7 bases at J, with 18 bases in the middle. Germline lookup yields CDR1 SGHRS and CDR2 YFSETQ. The CDR3 region has the DNA TGCGCCAGCGGTTCGTGGGCAGGGAGTGAGCAGTACTTC. The encoded protein is CASGSWAGSEQYF.

At least ten counts were recorded for this clonotype. The chain combines TRBV28 with TRBJ1-1; D is possibly TRBD1 (6 bases). The germline V gene encodes CDR1 MDHEN and CDR2 SYDVKM. The V and J ends lost 4 bases and 8 bases respectively, with 14 bases between them. The CDR3 consists of 13 residues. The CDR3: CASSSPYRAEAFF. CDR3 nucleotide sequence: TGTGCCAGCAGTTCGCCATACAGGGCCGAAGCTTTCTTT.

This clonotype has a handful of counts. V and J are TRBV4-1 and TRBJ2-1, with no clear D. The V and J ends lost 6 bases and 8 bases respectively, with 17 bases between them. The CDR3 loop spans 14 amino acids. Germline CDR1 MGHRA, CDR2 YSYEKL. CDR3 nucleotides: TGCGCCAGCAGAGTACTCGGTAGTTACGATGAGCAGTTCTTC. It codes for CASRVLGSYDEQFF.

The CDR3 nucleotides read TGCGCCAGCAGCAACCTACAGAGCGACTCCTACGAGCAGTACTTC. Amino acids: CASSNLQSDSYEQYF. The rearrangement joins TRBV5-1 to TRBJ2-7; D not certain. Trimming removed 4 bases at V and 0 bases at J, with 14 bases between. Germline lookup yields CDR1 SGHRS and CDR2 YFSETQ. CDR3 length: 15 residues.

The J gene is TRBJ2-5, the V gene TRBV6-2 or TRBV6-3; 8 bases are shared with TRBD2. CDR3 length: 14 residues. V gave up 5 bases and J gave up 4 bases; unmatched junction bases: 6. Germline V gene lookup returns CDR1 MNHEY and CDR2 SVGEGT. The CDR3 sequence: CASSTPAGGETQYF. CDR3 bases: TGTGCCAGCAGTACCCCGGCGGGGGGAGAGACCCAGTACTTC.

The chain's CDR3 is CASSVTGLETQYF. The CDR3 bases are TGTGCCAGCAGCGTAACGGGGTTGGAGACCCAGTACTTC. The chain uses TRBV9 and TRBJ2-5; a possible D gene is TRBD2 (5 bases). Trimming took off 1 base at V and 5 bases at J, with 9 bases between the two ends. CDR3 size: 13 residues. Germline V gene lookup returns CDR1 SGDLS and CDR2 YYNGEE.

For the CDR3, the DNA is TGTGCCAGCAGCCAAGCCCATCTCGGGGGGCCCTCTGGAAACACCATATATTTT. Its protein is CASSQAHLGGPSGNTIYF. The chain joins TRBV4-2 to TRBJ1-3; tentatively, D is TRBD1 (6 bases). CDR1 is LGHNA, CDR2 YNFKEQ, per germline. The CDR3 loop spans 18 amino acids. V was clipped by 1 base and J by 0 bases, with 16 bases between them.

The rearrangement uses TRBV7-2 and TRBJ2-5, with TRBD1 matching over 7 bases. J gave up 1 base and V 7 bases, and 6 bases lay outside the gene matches. Germline lookup yields CDR1 SGHTA and CDR2 FQGNSA. The CDR3 runs to 14 residues. The CDR3 sequence: CASNRGQTQETQYF. The CDR3 nucleotides are TGTGCCAGCAACAGGGGCCAAACCCAAGAGACCCAGTACTTC.

The rearrangement uses TRBV7-8 and TRBJ1-5; 9 bases are shared with TRBD1. J was trimmed by 2 bases and V by 3 bases; bases with no gene match: 8. In germline, CDR1 is SGHVS, CDR2 FQNEAQ. This CDR3 contains 17 residues. The CDR3 bases are TGTGCCAGCAGCTTTGCTTGGGACAGGGTGGGCAATCAGCCCCAGCATTTT. It translates to CASSFAWDRVGNQPQHF. The complete variable domain, with remaining parts taken from reference TRBV7-8 and TRBJ1-5, reads GAGVSQSPRYKVAKRGQDVALRCDPISGHVSLFWYQQALGQGPEFLTYFQNEAQLDKSGLPSDRFFAERPEGSVSTLKIQRTQQEDSAVYLCASSFAWDRVGNQPQHFGDGTRLSIL.

This clonotype was detected a few times. The chain links TRBV5-6 to TRBJ2-7, with D perhaps given as TRBD1 or TRBD2 (5 bases each). CDR1 and CDR2 from the germline V gene are SGHDT and YYEEEE. The CDR3 runs to 15 residues. V was cut by 5 bases and J by 3 bases, with 18 bases left in between. CDR3 bases: TGTGCCAGCAGACGAACCGGGACGGAATTCTACGAGCAGTACTTC. It encodes CASRRTGTEFYEQYF.

V gene TRBV20-1 combines with J gene TRBJ2-5; no clear D gene. The CDR3 is 14 residues long. From germline, CDR1 is DFQATT and CDR2 SNEGSKA (reference sequence). The V and J ends lost 0 bases and 2 bases respectively, with 10 bases between them. The CDR3 sequence: CSARDQLIQETQYF. Here the CDR3 DNA reads TGCAGTGCTAGAGATCAGCTGATTCAAGAGACCCAGTACTTC.

This clonotype was observed a handful of times. V is TRBV6-6 and J is TRBJ1-2, with TRBD1 matching over 10 bases. The CDR3 loop spans 16 amino acids. Germline V gene sequence: CDR1 MNHNY, CDR2 SVGAGI (reference sequence). Unmatched junction bases numbered 16, after V lost 8 bases and J lost 7 bases. CDR3 DNA: TGTGCCAGCTCAAGGCAAACCGGGACAGGGGTGCGTGGCTACACCTTC. Translating it yields CASSRQTGTGVRGYTF.

This chain uses TRBV11-2 with TRBJ2-1; 10 bases line up with TRBD1. This CDR3 comprises 15 residues. Germline values: CDR1 SGHAT, CDR2 FQNNGV. The V gene end was trimmed by 4 bases and the J gene end by 8 bases; junction bases not matched to a gene: 8. In DNA form, the CDR3 reads TGTGCCAGCAGCTGGAGGGACAGGGGAGGCGATGAGCAGTTCTTC. Protein: CASSWRDRGGDEQFF.

Here the CDR3 reads CASSPQGQGNTEAFF. As DNA, the CDR3 is TGTGCCAGCTCACCCCAGGGACAGGGAAACACTGAAGCTTTCTTT. J is TRBJ1-1 and V is TRBV18, with 9 bases lining up with TRBD1. The J segment lost 2 bases and the V segment lost 3 bases, leaving 4 bases of the junction unmatched. The CDR3 contains 15 residues. Germline V lookup: CDR1 KGHSH, CDR2 LQKENI. Variable domain in full (rest from reference TRBV18 and TRBJ1-1): NAGVMQNPRHLVRRRGQEARLRCSPMKGHSHVYWYRQLPEEGLKFMVYLQKENIIDESGMPKERFSAEFPKEGPSILRIQQVVRGDSAAYFCASSPQGQGNTEAFFGQGTRLTVV.

This clonotype has only a few counts. The chain combines TRBV6-6 with TRBJ2-1, with 9 bases aligning to TRBD1. Trimming cost V 6 bases and J 5 bases; bases outside gene matches: 11. The CDR3 totals 16 residues. CDR1 and CDR2 (germline): MNHNY, SVGAGI (reference sequence). CDR3 amino acids: CASSPPWDRDDNEQFF. The CDR3 DNA is TGTGCCAGCAGCCCGCCATGGGACAGGGACGACAATGAGCAGTTCTTC.

This clonotype showed up just a few times. This chain connects TRBV5-1 to TRBJ1-1; 8 nucleotides align to TRBD1. Looked up from germline, CDR1 is SGHRS and CDR2 is YFSETQ. Trimming at V came to 5 bases and at J to 6 bases, leaving 9 bases not matched to a gene. The CDR3 has 14 residues. In DNA, the CDR3 is TGCGCCAGCAGACTCGATACAGGGGGGTCTGAAGCTTTCTTT. Translated: CASRLDTGGSEAFF.

The gene calls are TRBV7-9 and TRBJ2-3; a weak D match, TRBD2 (6 bases). Trimming left V 8 bases short and J 0 bases short, with 15 bases between. Germline V gene lookup returns CDR1 SEHNR and CDR2 FQNEAQ (reference sequence). This CDR3 spans 15 amino acids. The DNA for the CDR3 is TGTGCCAGCGGCTCGGGACTCCTTAGCACAGATACGCAGTATTTT. Protein: CASGSGLLSTDTQYF.